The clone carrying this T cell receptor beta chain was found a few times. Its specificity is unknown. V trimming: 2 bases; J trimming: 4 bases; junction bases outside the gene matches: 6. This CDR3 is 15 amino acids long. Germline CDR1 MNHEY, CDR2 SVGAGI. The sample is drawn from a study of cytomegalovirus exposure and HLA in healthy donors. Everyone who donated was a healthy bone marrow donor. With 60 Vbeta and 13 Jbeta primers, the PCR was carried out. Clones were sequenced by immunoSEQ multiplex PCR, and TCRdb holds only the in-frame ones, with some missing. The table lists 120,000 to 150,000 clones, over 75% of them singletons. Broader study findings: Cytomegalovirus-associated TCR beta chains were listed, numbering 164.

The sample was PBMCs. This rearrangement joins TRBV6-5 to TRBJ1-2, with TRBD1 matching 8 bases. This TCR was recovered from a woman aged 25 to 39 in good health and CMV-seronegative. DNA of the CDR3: TGTGCCAGCAGTTACCGGGACAGGCCCCTCTATGGCTACACCTTC. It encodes CASSYRDRPLYGYTF.